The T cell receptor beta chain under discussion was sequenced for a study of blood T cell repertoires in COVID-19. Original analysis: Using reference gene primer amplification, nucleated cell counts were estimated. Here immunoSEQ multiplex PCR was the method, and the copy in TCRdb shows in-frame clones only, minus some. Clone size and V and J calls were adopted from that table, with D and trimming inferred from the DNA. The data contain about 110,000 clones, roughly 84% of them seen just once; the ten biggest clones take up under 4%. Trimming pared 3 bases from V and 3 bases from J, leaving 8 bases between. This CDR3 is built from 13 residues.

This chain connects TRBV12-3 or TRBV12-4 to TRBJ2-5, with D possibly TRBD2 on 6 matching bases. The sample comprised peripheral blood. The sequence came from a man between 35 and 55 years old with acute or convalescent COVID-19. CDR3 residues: CASSFRLEETQYF. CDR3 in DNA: TGTGCCAGCAGTTTCCGACTAGAAGAGACCCAGTACTTC.